The next 17 T cell receptor beta chains were all read from a single sample in a study of T cell responses to AZD1222 COVID-19 vaccine. Assay: immunoSEQ multiplex PCR; the TCRdb copy retains only in-frame clones and omits some. The data contain 200,000 to 300,000 clones, just over 90% of them singletons. The sequencing used peripheral blood, collected on day 0 of AZD1222 vaccination. Receptors were obtained from an adult in good health.

This chain links TRBV5-4 with TRBJ1-6; 11 bases agree with TRBD1. Trimming removed 4 bases from V and 6 bases from J; junction bases left unmatched: 6. CDR1 and CDR2 (germline): SGHNT, YYREEE (reference sequence). This CDR3 has 16 residues. The CDR3 reads CASSDGTGGSNSPLHF. CDR3 DNA sequence: TGTGCCAGCAGCGACGGGACAGGGGGTTCTAATTCACCCCTCCACTTT.

In regard to this clone: The junction does not match germline at one end; this may be a read error. V gene TRBV27 combines with J gene TRBJ1-2; 7 bases line up with TRBD1. The germline CDR1 and CDR2 sequences are MNHEY and SMNVEV (reference sequence). CDR3 size: 17 residues. The CDR3 nucleotides are TGTGCCAGCAGTCCCAGGCCCCTGACAGGGATCGACTACGGCTACACCTTC. Encoded protein: CASSPRPLTGIDYGYTF.

This chain joins TRBV7-2 and TRBJ2-1, with D possibly matching TRBD2 (5 bases). The CDR3 has 15 amino acids. Trimming pared 1 base from V and 2 bases from J, leaving 9 bases between. Germline CDR1 is SGHTA and CDR2 is FQGNSA. DNA of the CDR3: TGTGCCAGCAGCTTAGGAAGCGGAACCTACAATGAGCAGTTCTTC. It specifies CASSLGSGTYNEQFF. Combining the CDR3 with reference TRBV7-2 and TRBJ2-1 gives the whole variable domain GAGVSQSPSNKVTEKGKDVELRCDPISGHTALYWYRQSLGQGLEFLIYFQGNSAPDKSGLPSDRFSAERTGGSVSTLTIQRTQQEDSAVYLCASSLGSGTYNEQFFGPGTRLTVL.

Notes on this clone: Other DNA sequences of this sample code for an identical CDR3. The rearrangement links TRBV12-3 or TRBV12-4 to TRBJ2-7, with 7 bases identical to TRBD1. This CDR3 spans 13 amino acids. With V trimmed by 3 bases and J by 1 base, 0 bases remained unmatched. The CDR3 loop is CASSLTGSYEQYF. Written as DNA, the CDR3 is TGTGCCAGCAGTTTGACAGGGTCCTACGAGCAGTACTTC.

This chain uses TRBV5-8 with TRBJ1-5; 10 nucleotides agree with TRBD1. Germline CDR1 reads SGHTS; CDR2 reads YDEGEE. The CDR3 is made up of 17 amino acids. Unmatched junction bases numbered 7, after V lost 3 bases and J lost 1 base. The CDR3 nucleotides are TGTGCCAGCAGCTCTCCGGGACAGGGGTGGAGCAATCAGCCCCAGCATTTT. Translating gives CASSSPGQGWSNQPQHF. The full variable domain, rest sourced from reference TRBV5-8 and TRBJ1-5, is EAGVTQSPTHLIKTRGQQATLRCSPISGHTSVYWYQQALGLGLQFLLWYDEGEERNRGNFPPRFSGRQFPNYSSELNVNALELEDSALYLCASSSPGQGWSNQPQHFGDGTRLSIL.

The chain joins TRBV27 to TRBJ2-7, with D possibly matching TRBD1 (5 bases). With 6 bases removed from V and 2 bases from J, the gap between germline ends came to 11 bases. The CDR3 spans 13 residues. Per germline, CDR1 MNHEY and CDR2 SMNVEV (reference sequence). The CDR3 DNA reads TGTGCCAGCAGACCCACAGGTACCTACGAGCAGTACTTC. It translates to CASRPTGTYEQYF.

The J gene is TRBJ1-2, the V gene TRBV6-5; D unclear. Germline CDR1 reads MNHEY; CDR2 reads SVGAGI. This CDR3 comprises 15 residues. V lost 6 bases to trimming and J lost 4 bases, with 18 bases between them. CDR3 in amino acids: CASSETSGGGYGYTF. The DNA of the CDR3 is TGTGCCAGCAGCGAGACTTCGGGCGGCGGCTATGGCTACACCTTC.

The V call is TRBV6-5, the J call TRBJ1-2; a possible D gene is TRBD1 (5 bases). V lost 8 bases to trimming and J lost 3 bases, with 19 bases between them. The CDR3 loop spans 15 amino acids. Per germline, CDR1 MNHEY and CDR2 SVGAGI. The CDR3 nucleotides read TGTGCCAGCCGAGGGGCTGAGGGCCCCTACTATGGCTACACCTTC. Protein: CASRGAEGPYYGYTF.

V and J are TRBV7-2 and TRBJ2-5; TRBD2 matches 10 bases. CDR1 is SGHTA and CDR2 is FQGNSA in the germline V gene. The CDR3 consists of 14 residues. With 5 bases clipped from V and 6 bases from J, the junction kept 6 bases outside the gene matches. The CDR3 DNA reads as TGTGCCAGCAGCCCGGATAGCGGGAGGAAGACCCAGTACTTC. Translating it yields CASSPDSGRKTQYF.

This chain joins TRBV5-6 and TRBJ2-7; D unresolved. Germline CDR1 reads SGHDT; CDR2 reads YYEEEE. The CDR3 has 14 residues. Trimming cost V 3 bases and J 2 bases, with 12 bases left between them. The CDR3 DNA reads TGTGCCAGCAGCTCGCTCGGACCTGCCTACGAGCAGTACTTC. Its translation is CASSSLGPAYEQYF.

V usage is TRBV23-1 and J usage is TRBJ2-7; D uncertain. TRBV23-1 is an ORF; its function is uncertain. Trimming took 7 bases from V and 7 from J, leaving 5 bases between them. This CDR3 has 9 residues. The CDR3 loop is CASTIEQYF. CDR3 bases: TGCGCCAGCACTATTGAGCAGTACTTC.

V usage is TRBV3-1 (or the pseudogene TRBV3-2) and J usage is TRBJ2-1, with TRBD1 as a possible D gene (5 bases). CDR3 length equals 15 residues. Trimming left V 1 base short and J 4 bases short, with 11 bases between. CDR1 is LGHDT, CDR2 YNNKEL, per germline (reference sequence). CDR3 sequence (DNA): TGTGCCAGCAGCCAAGGGAGACAGAGATACAATGAGCAGTTCTTC. Its protein is CASSQGRQRYNEQFF.

V and J are TRBV29-1 and TRBJ2-7; tentatively, D is TRBD2 (5 bases). V was cut by 6 bases and J by 3 bases, with 15 bases left in between. Germline V CDR1 and CDR2: SQVTM, ANQGSEA. This CDR3 region has 13 residues. CDR3 in DNA: TGCAGCGTGGGATTTGGGGAGAACTACGAGCAGTACTTC. It specifies CSVGFGENYEQYF.

The chain uses TRBV9 and TRBJ1-4, with D hard to call. There are 15 residues in the CDR3. Trimming stripped 3 bases from V and 7 bases from J, with 16 bases between. CDR1 is SGDLS and CDR2 is YYNGEE in the germline V gene. In nucleotides, the CDR3 is TGTGCCAGCAGCGGGCCCCAAGGTAGTGGTGAAAAACTGTTTTTT. It codes for CASSGPQGSGEKLFF. Looking up the rest from reference TRBV9 and TRBJ1-4 gives the full variable domain: DSGVTQTPKHLITATGQRVTLRCSPRSGDLSVYWYQQSLDQGLQFLIQYYNGEERAKGNILERFSAQQFPDLHSELNLSSLELGDSALYFCASSGPQGSGEKLFFGSGTQLSVL.

The chain couples TRBV4-1 to TRBJ2-3, with TRBD2 identical over 10 bases. This CDR3 is built from 16 residues. CDR1 and CDR2 from the germline V gene are MGHRA and YSYEKL. Losses at the gene ends were 0 bases for V and 6 bases for J; bases not matched to a gene: 6. Written as DNA, the CDR3 is TGCGCCAGCAGCCAAGAAGTAGCGGGGGGTAAGGATACGCAGTATTTT. This encodes CASSQEVAGGKDTQYF.

The V gene is TRBV4-2, the J gene TRBJ2-1, with TRBD2 as a possible D gene (5 bases). Germline loops: CDR1 LGHNA, CDR2 YNFKEQ. Trimming took off 3 bases at V and 7 bases at J, with 13 bases between the two ends. The CDR3 contains 14 residues. The CDR3 loop reads CASSQALGKNEQFF. CDR3 sequence (DNA): TGTGCCAGCAGCCAGGCCCTCGGGAAAAATGAGCAGTTCTTC.

The chain carries TRBV28 and TRBJ1-1, with TRBD1 matching 10 bases. The CDR3 sequence is 14 residues long. Unmatched junction bases numbered 7, after V lost 7 bases and J lost 5 bases. Germline values: CDR1 MDHEN, CDR2 SYDVKM. CDR3 DNA: TGTGCCAGCATACGACAGGGGGCTGAGACTGAAGCTTTCTTT. Translation: CASIRQGAETEAFF.